Listed below are T cell receptor beta chains from one sample, sequenced in a study of OX40 agonist ivuxolimab in advanced cancers. Assay: immunoSEQ multiplex PCR; the TCRdb copy retains only in-frame clones and omits some. The sample includes about 68,000 clones, about nine tenths of them seen just once. The source was CD4+ or CD8+ T cells sorted from blood, collected in a trial of the OX40 agonist ivuxolimab. Every receptor here comes from an adult with an advanced solid tumor such as melanoma, head and neck, liver or kidney cancer. CDR3s include the opening cysteine and the closing phenylalanine or tryptophan. Each record gives: V gene, D gene, clone size, J gene, CDR3 protein, CDR3 DNA. D genes are given only for firm matches. Clone size, where shown, is once, few, many, or a class for clones that have expanded.

V gene: TRBV30; D gene: .; clone size: .; J gene: TRBJ2-4; CDR3 protein: CAWSPLAPRNIQYF; CDR3 DNA: TGTGCCTGGAGTCCCCTAGCCCCGAGGAACATTCAGTACTTC
V gene: TRBV18; D gene: .; clone size: .; J gene: TRBJ2-7; CDR3 protein: CASSPITDSYEQYF; CDR3 DNA: TGTGCCAGCTCACCAATAACGGACAGCTACGAGCAGTACTTC
V gene: TRBV28; D gene: .; clone size: .; J gene: TRBJ2-7; CDR3 protein: CASSLLGSYEQYF; CDR3 DNA: TGTGCCAGCAGTTTACTTGGGTCCTACGAGCAGTACTTC
V gene: TRBV7-3; D gene: TRBD2; clone size: .; J gene: TRBJ2-1; CDR3 protein: CASSLSPPSGTYNEQFF; CDR3 DNA: TGTGCCAGCAGCTTAAGTCCCCCTAGCGGTACCTACAATGAGCAGTTCTTC
V gene: TRBV19; D gene: .; clone size: once; J gene: TRBJ1-1; CDR3 protein: CASGVNTEAFF; CDR3 DNA: TGTGCCAGTGGGGTGAACACTGAAGCTTTCTTT
V gene: TRBV2; D gene: .; clone size: .; J gene: TRBJ1-1; CDR3 protein: CASKAASGAHTEAFF; CDR3 DNA: TGTGCCAGCAAGGCCGCAAGCGGGGCCCACACTGAAGCTTTCTTT
V gene: TRBV30; D gene: .; clone size: few; J gene: TRBJ1-1; CDR3 protein: CAWSPSYEAFF; CDR3 DNA: TGTGCCTGGAGTCCATCTTATGAAGCTTTCTTT
V gene: TRBV27; D gene: .; clone size: .; J gene: TRBJ2-7; CDR3 protein: CASSIGNSYEQYF; CDR3 DNA: TGTGCCAGCAGTATCGGTAACTCCTACGAGCAGTACTTC
V gene: TRBV27; D gene: .; clone size: .; J gene: TRBJ1-1; CDR3 protein: CASTRGIGNTEAFF; CDR3 DNA: TGTGCCAGCACCCGGGGTATTGGGAACACTGAAGCTTTCTTT
V gene: TRBV6-5; D gene: TRBD1; clone size: .; J gene: TRBJ2-7; CDR3 protein: CASSLGQDSYEQYF; CDR3 DNA: TGTGCCAGCAGCTTGGGACAGGATAGCTACGAGCAGTACTTC
V gene: TRBV5-1; D gene: TRBD1; clone size: .; J gene: TRBJ2-7; CDR3 protein: CASSSPGQGSYEQYF; CDR3 DNA: TGCGCCAGCAGCTCCCCGGGACAGGGCTCCTACGAGCAGTACTTC
V gene: TRBV7-9; D gene: .; clone size: .; J gene: TRBJ1-1; CDR3 protein: CASSRIDSGAFF; CDR3 DNA: TGTGCCAGCAGCCGCATTGACAGTGGGGCTTTCTTT
V gene: TRBV5-6; D gene: TRBD1; clone size: few; J gene: TRBJ1-2; CDR3 protein: CASSVGQGNGYTF; CDR3 DNA: TGTGCCAGCAGCGTGGGACAGGGGAATGGCTACACCTTC
V gene: TRBV4-1; D gene: TRBD1; clone size: .; J gene: TRBJ2-7; CDR3 protein: CASSQEALTGGTYEQYF; CDR3 DNA: TGCGCCAGCAGCCAAGAAGCCTTGACAGGGGGTACCTACGAGCAGTACTTC
V gene: TRBV25-1; D gene: .; clone size: .; J gene: TRBJ2-5; CDR3 protein: CASSIQETQYF; CDR3 DNA: TGTGCCAGCAGCATTCAAGAGACCCAGTACTTC
V gene: TRBV7-9; D gene: .; clone size: .; J gene: TRBJ1-4; CDR3 protein: CASRPGTSNEKLFF; CDR3 DNA: TGTGCCAGCAGACCCGGGACGTCTAATGAAAAACTGTTTTTT
V gene: TRBV7-9; D gene: TRBD1; clone size: .; J gene: TRBJ1-2; CDR3 protein: CASSFLRLQGASDYGYTF; CDR3 DNA: TGTGCCAGCAGCTTCCTAAGGTTACAGGGGGCATCCGACTATGGCTACACCTTC
V gene: TRBV19; D gene: .; clone size: .; J gene: TRBJ2-7; CDR3 protein: CASSIQWTSSYEQYF; CDR3 DNA: TGTGCCAGTAGTATACAATGGACCTCCTCCTACGAGCAGTACTTC
V gene: TRBV19; D gene: .; clone size: .; J gene: TRBJ1-5; CDR3 protein: CASSAISGRYSNQPQHF; CDR3 DNA: TGTGCCAGTAGTGCCATCTCGGGACGCTATAGCAATCAGCCCCAGCATTTT
V gene: TRBV11-2; D gene: .; clone size: .; J gene: TRBJ2-7; CDR3 protein: CASSFGRYEQYF; CDR3 DNA: TGTGCCAGCAGCTTTGGCCGCTACGAGCAGTACTTC
V gene: TRBV27; D gene: TRBD2; clone size: .; J gene: TRBJ2-3; CDR3 protein: CASSPGTSGTTDTQYF; CDR3 DNA: TGTGCCAGCAGTCCCGGGACTAGCGGTACCACAGATACGCAGTATTTT
V gene: TRBV4-3; D gene: TRBD1; clone size: few; J gene: TRBJ1-2; CDR3 protein: CASSQERSDRVYGYTF; CDR3 DNA: TGCGCCAGCAGCCAAGAAAGGTCGGACAGGGTCTATGGCTACACCTTC
V gene: TRBV7-8; D gene: TRBD2; clone size: once; J gene: TRBJ2-7; CDR3 protein: CASSLLSGATYEQYF; CDR3 DNA: TGTGCCAGCAGCTTACTAAGCGGGGCCACCTACGAGCAGTACTTC
V gene: TRBV4-3; D gene: TRBD1; clone size: .; J gene: TRBJ2-1; CDR3 protein: CASSQDAEQGAGNEQFF; CDR3 DNA: TGCGCCAGCAGCCAAGATGCGGAGCAGGGGGCTGGTAATGAGCAGTTCTTC
V gene: TRBV4-3; D gene: TRBD2; clone size: .; J gene: TRBJ2-7; CDR3 protein: CASSQDQLAGGNEQYF; CDR3 DNA: TGCGCCAGCAGCCAAGATCAACTAGCGGGGGGGAACGAGCAGTACTTC
V gene: TRBV6-5; D gene: .; clone size: .; J gene: TRBJ2-3; CDR3 protein: CASSYGPGEGTQYF; CDR3 DNA: TGTGCCAGCAGTTACGGTCCTGGTGAGGGTACGCAGTATTTT
V gene: TRBV6-6; D gene: .; clone size: .; J gene: TRBJ2-1; CDR3 protein: CASSYSGDWGYNEQFF; CDR3 DNA: TGTGCCAGCAGTTACTCCGGGGACTGGGGATACAATGAGCAGTTCTTC
V gene: TRBV9; D gene: TRBD2; clone size: .; J gene: TRBJ2-1; CDR3 protein: CASSAGRGGSSDEQFF; CDR3 DNA: TGTGCCAGCAGCGCGGGGAGGGGTGGGTCGTCAGATGAGCAGTTCTTC
V gene: TRBV19; D gene: TRBD2; clone size: once; J gene: TRBJ2-1; CDR3 protein: CASSMLPSGYSDEQFF; CDR3 DNA: TGTGCCAGTAGTATGTTGCCTAGCGGCTATAGCGATGAGCAGTTCTTC
V gene: TRBV27; D gene: .; clone size: .; J gene: TRBJ2-7; CDR3 protein: CAVFPGLGGEQYF; CDR3 DNA: TGTGCTGTATTTCCGGGATTGGGCGGGGAGCAGTACTTC
V gene: TRBV10-3; D gene: .; clone size: few; J gene: TRBJ1-5; CDR3 protein: CAISGDGQTQHF; CDR3 DNA: TGTGCCATCAGTGGAGACGGTCAAACCCAGCATTTT
V gene: TRBV11-3; D gene: TRBD2; clone size: .; J gene: TRBJ2-3; CDR3 protein: CASSPGGSLRQYF; CDR3 DNA: TGTGCCAGCAGCCCCGGGGGGTCACTAAGGCAGTATTTT
V gene: TRBV30; D gene: .; clone size: .; J gene: TRBJ2-5; CDR3 protein: CAWSPPGDQETQYF; CDR3 DNA: TGTGCCTGGAGCCCCCCCGGGGATCAAGAGACCCAGTACTTC
V gene: TRBV6-5; D gene: TRBD1; clone size: .; J gene: TRBJ2-1; CDR3 protein: CASSYYRGDNEQFF; CDR3 DNA: TGTGCCAGCAGTTACTACAGGGGAGACAATGAGCAGTTCTTC
V gene: TRBV6-5; D gene: .; clone size: .; J gene: TRBJ2-2; CDR3 protein: CASSYSSPRTGELFF; CDR3 DNA: TGTGCCAGCAGTTACTCGAGTCCGCGGACCGGGGAGCTGTTTTTT
V gene: TRBV27; D gene: TRBD2; clone size: .; J gene: TRBJ2-1; CDR3 protein: CASSLLGTSYNEQFF; CDR3 DNA: TGTGCCAGCAGTTTACTGGGGACTAGTTACAATGAGCAGTTCTTC
V gene: TRBV5-1; D gene: TRBD2; clone size: .; J gene: TRBJ2-1; CDR3 protein: CASSFLPAGAMSEQFF; CDR3 DNA: TGCGCCAGCAGCTTCCTCCCAGCGGGAGCGATGAGTGAGCAGTTCTTC
V gene: TRBV4-3; D gene: .; clone size: .; J gene: TRBJ1-1; CDR3 protein: CASSQDRGFTEAFF; CDR3 DNA: TGCGCCAGCAGCCAAGATAGGGGGTTCACTGAAGCTTTCTTT
V gene: TRBV5-6; D gene: .; clone size: once; J gene: TRBJ1-1; CDR3 protein: CASSFGLSDTEAFF; CDR3 DNA: TGTGCCAGCAGCTTCGGTTTAAGTGACACTGAAGCTTTCTTT
V gene: TRBV7-7; D gene: .; clone size: .; J gene: TRBJ2-5; CDR3 protein: CASSLAPYQETQYF; CDR3 DNA: TGTGCTAGCAGCTTAGCCCCCTACCAAGAGACCCAGTACTTC
V gene: TRBV27; D gene: .; clone size: .; J gene: TRBJ2-7; CDR3 protein: CASSLGIASEQYF; CDR3 DNA: TGTGCCAGCAGTTTAGGGATAGCATCCGAGCAGTACTTC
V gene: TRBV30; D gene: .; clone size: .; J gene: TRBJ2-1; CDR3 protein: CAWSVVPYNEQFF; CDR3 DNA: TGTGCCTGGAGTGTAGTCCCGTACAATGAGCAGTTCTTC
V gene: TRBV7-3; D gene: TRBD2; clone size: once; J gene: TRBJ2-1; CDR3 protein: CASSLEAGVSYNEQFF; CDR3 DNA: TGTGCCAGCAGCTTAGAAGCGGGAGTCTCCTACAATGAGCAGTTCTTC
V gene: TRBV7-9; D gene: TRBD1; clone size: .; J gene: TRBJ1-5; CDR3 protein: CASSPGQGDQPQHF; CDR3 DNA: TGTGCCAGCAGCCCCGGACAGGGAGATCAGCCCCAGCATTTT
V gene: TRBV5-4; D gene: .; clone size: .; J gene: TRBJ2-7; CDR3 protein: CASRAGVGYEQYF; CDR3 DNA: TGTGCCAGCCGGGCTGGGGTCGGGTACGAGCAGTACTTC
V gene: TRBV28; D gene: .; clone size: .; J gene: TRBJ2-7; CDR3 protein: CASSLSLVGDYYEQYF; CDR3 DNA: TGTGCCAGCAGTTTATCATTGGTCGGGGATTACTACGAGCAGTACTTC
V gene: TRBV4-3; D gene: .; clone size: .; J gene: TRBJ2-2; CDR3 protein: CASSQDEGGSISNTGELFF; CDR3 DNA: TGCGCCAGCAGCCAAGATGAGGGGGGATCCATTTCGAACACCGGGGAGCTGTTTTTT
V gene: TRBV27; D gene: .; clone size: .; J gene: TRBJ1-3; CDR3 protein: CASSPRGPGNTIYF; CDR3 DNA: TGTGCCAGCAGCCCCCGGGGGCCGGGAAACACCATATATTTT
V gene: TRBV7-9; D gene: .; clone size: .; J gene: TRBJ2-7; CDR3 protein: CASSPLTVPYEQYF; CDR3 DNA: TGTGCCAGCAGCCCACTGACAGTCCCCTACGAGCAGTACTTC
V gene: TRBV7-3; D gene: TRBD1; clone size: .; J gene: TRBJ2-3; CDR3 protein: CASSLNPGQATDTQYF; CDR3 DNA: TGTGCCAGCAGCTTAAACCCGGGACAGGCGACAGATACGCAGTATTTT
V gene: TRBV7-8; D gene: .; clone size: .; J gene: TRBJ2-1; CDR3 protein: CASSLYDSRSDNEQFF; CDR3 DNA: TGTGCCAGCAGCTTATATGACAGTAGATCGGACAATGAGCAGTTCTTC
V gene: TRBV25-1; D gene: .; clone size: .; J gene: TRBJ1-1; CDR3 protein: CASSDRTPSWRTEAFF; CDR3 DNA: TGTGCCAGCAGCGATCGGACGCCCTCGTGGCGCACTGAAGCTTTCTTT
V gene: TRBV6-5; D gene: TRBD2; clone size: .; J gene: TRBJ2-1; CDR3 protein: CASRPSGGAYNEQFF; CDR3 DNA: TGTGCCAGCAGACCTAGCGGGGGGGCCTACAATGAGCAGTTCTTC
V gene: TRBV25-1; D gene: .; clone size: .; J gene: TRBJ1-1; CDR3 protein: CASSQLGDSSTEAFF; CDR3 DNA: TGTGCCAGCAGCCAACTTGGGGATTCTAGCACTGAAGCTTTCTTT
V gene: TRBV4-1; D gene: .; clone size: once; J gene: TRBJ1-6; CDR3 protein: CASSKLNNSPLHF; CDR3 DNA: TGCGCCAGCAGCAAGTTGAATAATTCACCCCTCCACTTT
V gene: TRBV30; D gene: .; clone size: .; J gene: TRBJ2-7; CDR3 protein: CAWSVGSYEQYF; CDR3 DNA: TGTGCCTGGAGTGTAGGGAGCTACGAGCAGTACTTC
V gene: TRBV7-9; D gene: TRBD1; clone size: .; J gene: TRBJ2-2; CDR3 protein: CASSSTGVFTGELFF; CDR3 DNA: TGTGCCAGCAGCTCGACAGGGGTCTTCACCGGGGAGCTGTTTTTT
V gene: TRBV4-2; D gene: .; clone size: .; J gene: TRBJ2-2; CDR3 protein: CASSKEIVGAASPAGELFF; CDR3 DNA: TGTGCCAGCAGCAAAGAAATTGTGGGGGCCGCCTCCCCTGCCGGGGAGCTGTTTTTT